Presented here are 31 T cell receptor beta chains from one specimen sequenced in a study of multiple sclerosis patients with progressive multifocal leukoencephalopathy. Sequencing was performed with immunoSEQ multiplex PCR; in TCRdb, only in-frame clones are kept and a portion is missing. The sample shows some 27,000 clones, 90% of them seen only once. Noted time point: approximately 12 months of natalizumab therapy. The starting material was PBMCs, obtained from a patient treated with natalizumab. The receptors here all came from a human donor with multiple sclerosis.

Written as DNA, the CDR3 is TGTGCCACCAGCGGACGAGCGGGGCGGAGCACAGATACGCAGTATTTT. It translates to CATSGRAGRSTDTQYF. The chain is built from TRBV15 and TRBJ2-3, with 7 positions matching TRBD2. The CDR3 is made up of 16 amino acids. The ends lost 5 bases at V and 0 bases at J; junction bases unmatched: 8. Germline-derived CDR1 and CDR2 are LNHNV and YYDKDF (reference sequence).

The chain has TRBV2 and TRBJ2-5, with 7 positions matching TRBD1. The germline V gene encodes CDR1 SNHLY and CDR2 FYNNEI. The ends lost 4 bases at V and 1 base at J; junction bases unmatched: 0. The CDR3 is made up of 13 amino acids. The CDR3 bases are TGTGCCAGCAGTGGGACAGGCCAAGAGACCCAGTACTTC. This codes for CASSGTGQETQYF.

This clone occurred once. CDR3 loop: CASSYEAGNGYTF. The CDR3 DNA is TGTGCCAGCAGTTACGAAGCAGGGAATGGCTACACCTTC. The chain carries TRBV11-1 and TRBJ1-2, with D tentatively TRBD1 (5 bases). V was trimmed by 6 bases and J by 6 bases, leaving 14 bases between them. This CDR3 is 13 amino acids long. The V gene's germline CDR1 is SGHAT and CDR2 FQDESV (reference sequence). Filled out from reference TRBV11-1 and TRBJ1-2, the complete variable domain reads EAEVAQSPRYKITEKSQAVAFWCDPISGHATLYWYRQILGQGPELLVQFQDESVVDDSQLPKDRFSAERLKGVDSTLKIQPAELGDSAMYLCASSYEAGNGYTFGSGTRLTVV.

This clone appeared once. The genes are TRBV5-8 and TRBJ2-7; 11 nucleotides agree with TRBD1. Germline V gene sequence: CDR1 SGHTS, CDR2 YDEGEE. J lost 0 bases, V lost 6 bases, and 8 bases had no gene match. CDR3 length: 16 amino acids. CDR3 amino acids: CASTNRDRGISYEQYF. The CDR3 DNA sequence: TGTGCCAGCACAAACCGGGACAGGGGGATCTCCTACGAGCAGTACTTC.

V is TRBV18 and J is TRBJ2-7; no firm D call. CDR3 size: 12 residues. Germline CDR1 is KGHSH and CDR2 is LQKENI. Trimming removed 2 bases from V and 4 bases from J, with 6 bases in between. This CDR3 reads CASSPTGYEQYF. Here the CDR3 DNA reads TGTGCCAGCTCACCAACCGGGTACGAGCAGTACTTC. The full variable domain, its missing parts supplied by reference TRBV18 and TRBJ2-7, is NAGVMQNPRHLVRRRGQEARLRCSPMKGHSHVYWYRQLPEEGLKFMVYLQKENIIDESGMPKERFSAEFPKEGPSILRIQQVVRGDSAAYFCASSPTGYEQYFGPGTRLTVT.

The V and J genes are TRBV7-8 and TRBJ2-7; tentatively, D is TRBD2 (6 bases). CDR1 SGHVS and CDR2 FQNEAQ come from the germline V gene. The CDR3 consists of 16 residues. V lost 1 base and J lost 4, with 17 bases in between. In DNA, the CDR3 is TGTGCCAGCAGCTTAGTGGGGGGTAACTATCCGTACGAGCAGTACTTC. Translation: CASSLVGGNYPYEQYF.

The chain joins TRBV4-1 to TRBJ2-7, with D unresolved. The germline gives CDR1 MGHRA, CDR2 YSYEKL. The CDR3 has 17 residues. Between the trimmed V and J ends, which lost 1 base and 2 bases, there was a span of 18 bases. The CDR3: CASSQGPFPGGAYEQYF. The DNA for the CDR3 is TGCGCCAGCAGCCAAGGGCCATTCCCGGGCGGTGCCTACGAGCAGTACTTC.

The rearrangement joins TRBV7-2 to TRBJ2-7; D is undetermined. The CDR3 has 12 amino acids. With 2 bases removed from V and 2 bases from J, the gap between germline ends came to 4 bases. Germline CDR1 and CDR2: SGHTA and FQGNSA. CDR3 loop: CASSLQPYEQYF. In DNA form, the CDR3 reads TGTGCCAGCAGCTTACAGCCCTACGAGCAGTACTTC.

The rearrangement joins TRBV7-2 to TRBJ2-5; 7 positions match TRBD2. Germline V lookup: CDR1 SGHTA, CDR2 FQGNSA. This CDR3 has 15 residues. After removal of 2 bases from V and 3 bases from J, the junction contained 6 bases not matched to a gene. The CDR3 nucleotides are TGTGCCAGCAGCTTATGGAGCGGGGTGGAAGAGACCCAGTACTTC. It encodes CASSLWSGVEETQYF.

The chain links TRBV7-2 to TRBJ1-6; perhaps TRBD1 as D (5 bases). The CDR3 loop spans 15 amino acids. Germline V gene data show CDR1 as SGHTA and CDR2 as FQGNSA. Trimming removed 5 bases at V and 7 bases at J, with 15 bases between. The CDR3 sequence: CASSTGDPRNSPLHF. The DNA of the CDR3 is TGTGCCAGCAGCACGGGGGACCCCCGGAATTCACCCCTCCACTTT.

The V and J genes are TRBV29-1 and TRBJ2-1, with D possibly matching TRBD1 (5 bases). V dropped 0 bases and J dropped 4 bases, with 13 bases sitting between them. The CDR3 runs to 15 residues. CDR1 SQVTM and CDR2 ANQGSEA come from the germline V gene. The CDR3 nucleotides read TGCAGCGTTGAAGAGGGTCTGGCAGGGTACAATGAGCAGTTCTTC. Translating gives CSVEEGLAGYNEQFF.

The rearrangement joins TRBV4-3 to TRBJ1-5, with D possibly being TRBD1 (5 bases). The CDR3 sequence is 16 residues long. Trimming left V 0 bases short and J 5 bases short, with 14 bases between. The germline V gene has CDR1 LGHNA and CDR2 YSLEER. CDR3 region: CASSQDWNGGDQPQHF. Written as DNA, the CDR3 is TGCGCCAGCAGCCAAGATTGGAATGGGGGTGATCAGCCCCAGCATTTT.

CDR3 sequence (DNA): TGTGCCAGCAGCCCGCGGACTAGCACTAGCACAGATACGCAGTATTTT. This encodes CASSPRTSTSTDTQYF. V and J are TRBV4-2 and TRBJ2-3; 8 bases agree with TRBD2. This CDR3 region has 16 residues. With 4 bases clipped from V and 0 bases from J, the junction kept 6 bases outside the gene matches. CDR1 LGHNA and CDR2 YNFKEQ come from the germline V gene.

V gene TRBV6-1 combines with J gene TRBJ1-2; D might be TRBD1 (5 bases). The CDR3 covers 16 residues. The germline V gene has CDR1 MNHNS and CDR2 SASEGT. V shed 2 bases and J shed 0 bases, with 13 bases lying between them. The chain's CDR3 is CASSEQGREANYGYTF. The CDR3 region has the DNA TGTGCCAGCAGTGAACAGGGCAGGGAAGCTAACTATGGCTACACCTTC.

V gene TRBV4-1 combines with J gene TRBJ1-1; 10 bases fit TRBD1. Germline CDR1 and CDR2: MGHRA and YSYEKL. The CDR3 length is 15 residues. The V and J ends lost 4 bases and 6 bases, in that order; junction bases with no gene match: 8. CDR3 residues: CASSRMTGGTSEAFF. Written as DNA, the CDR3 is TGCGCCAGCAGCCGGATGACAGGGGGCACGTCTGAAGCTTTCTTT.

V gene TRBV7-9 combines with J gene TRBJ1-2; TRBD1 might be the D (5 bases). V lost 5 bases, J lost 3 bases, and 13 bases lay in between. The CDR3 spans 14 residues. The V gene's germline CDR1 is SEHNR and CDR2 FQNEAQ (reference sequence). CDR3 nucleotides: TGTGCCAGCAGCGCCCCAACAGGACACTATGGCTACACCTTC. As protein: CASSAPTGHYGYTF.

The J gene is TRBJ1-1, the V gene TRBV5-1; 8 bases line up with TRBD1. J lost 0 bases, V lost 4 bases, and 17 bases had no gene match. Germline-derived CDR1 and CDR2 are SGHRS and YFSETQ. The CDR3 extends over 19 amino acids. As DNA, the CDR3 is TGCGCCAGCAGCCCCCCCTATGGACAGGGTGGAACCCTGAACACTGAAGCTTTCTTT. Its protein is CASSPPYGQGGTLNTEAFF.

The chain is built from TRBV4-1 and TRBJ1-2; no firm D call. Trimming took off 0 bases at V and 8 bases at J, with 13 bases between the two ends. This CDR3 is 14 amino acids long. The germline CDR1 and CDR2 sequences are MGHRA and YSYEKL. The CDR3 here is CASSQDYLPWGYTF. The DNA of the CDR3 is TGCGCCAGCAGCCAAGACTATTTGCCCTGGGGCTACACCTTC.

V is TRBV10-1 and J is TRBJ2-2; maybe TRBD1 (6 bases). Germline V gene data show CDR1 as WNHNN and CDR2 as SYGVQD (reference sequence). The CDR3 runs 14 residues. V dropped 3 bases and J dropped 6 bases, with 11 bases sitting between them. In DNA form, the CDR3 reads TGCGCCAGCAGTGAAACAGGGTTGGCCGGGGAGCTGTTTTTT. It codes for CASSETGLAGELFF.

The rearrangement uses TRBV21-1 and TRBJ2-5; TRBD1, the table's D call, lacks a check against the DNA. TRBV21-1 is classified as a pseudogene. The CDR3 spans 14 residues. The CDR3 sequence: CASSKRGGRETQYF. CDR3 DNA sequence: TGTGCCAGCAGCAAGAGAGGGGGAAGAGAGACCCAGTACTTC.

The CDR3 DNA is TGTGCCAGCAGTCCCCGACAGGGGGCGCGACCCCTCCACTTT. It is translated as CASSPRQGARPLHF. The V and J genes are TRBV2 and TRBJ1-6; 10 bases align to TRBD1. Germline V gives CDR1 SNHLY, CDR2 FYNNEI. V dropped 5 bases and J dropped 12; count of bases not matched to a gene: 7. The CDR3 runs 14 residues.

This chain links TRBV28 with TRBJ2-1; 7 nucleotides match TRBD1. In germline, CDR1 is MDHEN, CDR2 SYDVKM. This CDR3 comprises 14 residues. V dropped 3 bases and J dropped 8; count of bases not matched to a gene: 7. Here the CDR3 reads CASSFSGTADEQFF. The DNA for the CDR3 is TGTGCCAGCAGTTTCTCAGGGACAGCGGATGAGCAGTTCTTC. The full variable domain, completed using reference TRBV28 and TRBJ2-1, is DVKVTQSSRYLVKRTGEKVFLECVQDMDHENMFWYRQDPGLGLRLIYFSYDVKMKEKGDIPEGYSVSREKKERFSLILESASTNQTSMYLCASSFSGTADEQFFGPGTRLTVL.

The chain couples TRBV27 to TRBJ2-3; 9 nucleotides align to TRBD1. The ends lost 3 bases at V and 2 bases at J; junction bases unmatched: 12. Looked up from germline, CDR1 is MNHEY and CDR2 is SMNVEV (reference sequence). The CDR3 has 18 amino acids. Here the CDR3 DNA reads TGTGCCAGCAGTTTCCGACCACCGGGACAGGGCTACACAGATACGCAGTATTTT. Protein sequence: CASSFRPPGQGYTDTQYF.

V gene TRBV5-6 combines with J gene TRBJ2-3; D call uncertain. The germline CDR1 and CDR2 sequences are SGHDT and YYEEEE. This CDR3 is built from 13 residues. V gave up 4 bases and J gave up 7 bases, with 13 bases separating them. The CDR3 coding sequence is TGTGCCAGCAGCCCCCGTAGGCGAAATACGCAGTATTTT. This sequence encodes CASSPRRRNTQYF. Filled out from reference TRBV5-6 and TRBJ2-3, the complete variable domain reads DAGVTQSPTHLIKTRGQQVTLRCSPKSGHDTVSWYQQALGQGPQFIFQYYEEEERQRGNFPDRFSGHQFPNYSSELNVNALLLGDSALYLCASSPRRRNTQYFGPGTRLTVL.

This rearrangement joins TRBV9 to TRBJ1-1; the match to TRBD1 covers 8 bases. V shed 0 bases and J 7 bases; nucleotides not matched to a gene: 8. This CDR3 spans 15 amino acids. The germline V gene encodes CDR1 SGDLS and CDR2 YYNGEE. The CDR3 DNA reads as TGTGCCAGCAGCGTAGTAGGGATAGGACAGGGTGAAGCTTTCTTT. Protein product: CASSVVGIGQGEAFF.

This clone was counted once. The chain uses TRBV4-1 and TRBJ2-3; TRBD2 matches 10 bases. V lost 5 bases, J lost 2 bases, and 4 bases stayed unmatched. The germline V gene encodes CDR1 MGHRA and CDR2 YSYEKL. The CDR3 is 15 amino acids. For the CDR3, the DNA is TGCGCCAGCAGCGGGCTAGCGGGGGACACAGATACGCAGTATTTT. Protein: CASSGLAGDTDTQYF.

This clone was seen only a few times. This sequence joins TRBV6-1 and TRBJ2-7; perhaps TRBD1 as D (5 bases). This CDR3 spans 14 amino acids. Trimming stripped 0 bases from V and 3 bases from J, with 9 bases between. The germline V gene has CDR1 MNHNS and CDR2 SASEGT. The CDR3 sequence: CASSEAGRDYEQYF. The CDR3 nucleotides read TGTGCCAGCAGTGAAGCAGGCAGGGACTACGAGCAGTACTTC.

The chain links TRBV27 to TRBJ1-2; the D gene is possibly TRBD1 (5 bases). CDR3 length: 14 residues. The germline CDR1 and CDR2 sequences are MNHEY and SMNVEV (reference sequence). Trimming removed 1 base at V and 5 bases at J, with 11 bases between. As DNA, the CDR3 is TGTGCCAGCAGTTTATTCGCAGGGAGGTATGGCTACACCTTC. This encodes CASSLFAGRYGYTF.

The CDR3 nucleotides are TGTGCCAGCAGCATGACAGGACGGCGTAGGCCCCAGCATTTT. It codes for CASSMTGRRRPQHF. The V and J genes are TRBV7-8 and TRBJ1-5, with D possibly matching TRBD1 (6 bases). The germline V and J ends were trimmed by 5 bases and 9 bases, with 17 bases remaining between them. The germline gives CDR1 SGHVS, CDR2 FQNEAQ. This CDR3 has 14 residues.

CDR3 DNA sequence: TGTGCCAGCAGTCTAATCGGGACTAGCGGGGGGGCTCGAAATACGCAGTATTTT. Residues: CASSLIGTSGGARNTQYF. This sequence joins TRBV28 and TRBJ2-3, with 16 bases aligning to TRBD2. CDR1 is MDHEN, CDR2 SYDVKM, per germline. The CDR3 is 18 amino acids. V was clipped by 5 bases and J by 7 bases; unmatched bases: 12.

The rearrangement links TRBV7-2 to TRBJ2-1; D ambiguous. Trimming removed 3 bases from V and 7 bases from J, with 7 bases in between. CDR1 is SGHTA, CDR2 FQGNSA, per germline. CDR3 length equals 12 residues. The chain's CDR3 is CASSFDPNEQFF. The DNA of the CDR3 is TGTGCCAGCAGCTTTGACCCGAATGAGCAGTTCTTC.